This record looks at one T cell receptor (beta chain) sequence and its context. Its cognate antigen is unknown. The PCR was carried out with 60 Vbeta primers and 13 Jbeta primers. The method was immunoSEQ multiplex PCR; TCRdb's version includes in-frame clones alone and lacks a portion of them. In the table there are more than 95,000 clones, roughly 77% of which are singletons. The data were taken from a study of cytomegalovirus exposure and HLA in healthy donors. Findings of the study overall: A later analysis reportedly identified an Asian-associated ancestry cluster as carrying fewer N-insertions than the approximately 640-donor mean. Productive status was seen about 87% or about 30% of the time for most TCR beta V segments in an earlier analysis. A few chains tied to CMV proved CMV antigen-specific in vitro. HLA alleles were associated with some 16,000 TCR beta sequences in a later analysis at 0.05 false discovery rate.

The CDR3 is 14 amino acids. Germline CDR1 is LNHDA and CDR2 is SQIVND (reference sequence). Trimming shortened V by 2 bases and J by 7 bases, and 14 bases separated the two germline ends. The receptor was isolated from a man over 45 in good health and CMV-seropositive. The specimen sequenced was PBMCs. This sequence joins TRBV19 and TRBJ1-1, with no clear D. The CDR3, as DNA: TGTGCCAGTAGTATATCACAGACCATAGGTGAAGCTTTCTTT. This translates into CASSISQTIGEAFF.